The 7 T cell receptor beta chains reported below all come from one sample, sequenced in a study of early T cells in non-severe SARS-CoV-2 infection. Via MiXCR, TCRdb re-called the 5' RACE reads, giving one row per CDR3 protein. The table shows around 47,000 distinct CDR3 sequences, with 11% occurring only once. Source material: whole blood. Source of these receptors: an adult who was a healthcare worker with PCR-confirmed SARS-CoV-2 infection or an uninfected control (not recorded which).

To note about this clonotype: The CDR3 end shows no conserved phenylalanine or tryptophan, and so a read error is likely. The chain uses TRBV18 and TRBJ2-7, with unresolved D. CDR3 length: 15 residues. In germline, CDR1 is KGHSH, CDR2 LQKENI. Trimming removed 3 bases at V and 2 bases at J, with 14 bases between. In DNA form, the CDR3 reads TGTGCCAGCTCACCGACCGGAGCCCTACCCTACGAGCAGTACTTA. Its translation: CASSPTGALPYEQYL.

Ten or more counts support this clonotype. The V call is TRBV14, the J call TRBJ2-7; D is tentatively TRBD1 or TRBD2 (5 bases each). The ends were cut back, 4 bases at V and 3 bases at J, with 16 bases in the middle. CDR1 is SGHDN, CDR2 FVKESK, per germline. CDR3 length: 15 residues. For the CDR3, the DNA is TGTGCCAGCAGCCCGCAGGGTGGGGGAAACTACGAGCAGTACTTC. Translation: CASSPQGGGNYEQYF.

This clonotype was observed a handful of times. This chain links TRBV15 with TRBJ2-3; 10 bases agree with TRBD2. In germline, CDR1 is LNHNV, CDR2 YYDKDF (reference sequence). J gave up 6 bases and V 5 bases, and 5 bases lay outside the gene matches. CDR3 length: 14 residues. The CDR3 region is CATSASGGLDTQYF. The CDR3 region has the DNA TGTGCCACCAGCGCTAGCGGGGGTCTCGATACGCAGTATTTT.

This clonotype turned up a few times. This chain joins TRBV19 and TRBJ2-7; 9 nucleotides line up with TRBD1. Germline V gives CDR1 LNHDA, CDR2 SQIVND (reference sequence). Unmatched junction bases numbered 11, after V lost 6 bases and J lost 2 bases. This CDR3 is 16 amino acids long. The CDR3 here is CASSGQSGTGTYEQYF. The CDR3 DNA reads TGTGCCAGTAGCGGCCAGTCCGGGACAGGGACCTACGAGCAGTACTTC. The whole variable domain, filled in from reference TRBV19 and TRBJ2-7, reads DGGITQSPKYLFRKEGQNVTLSCEQNLNHDAMYWYRQDPGQGLRLIYYSQIVNDFQKGDIAEGYSVSREKKESFPLTVTSAQKNPTAFYLCASSGQSGTGTYEQYFGPGTRLTVT.

The CDR3 sequence: CASLGAFYNSPLHF. The DNA of the CDR3 is TGTGCCAGCCTTGGGGCTTTCTATAATTCACCCCTCCACTTT. This sequence joins TRBV2 and TRBJ1-6, with D maybe TRBD1 (5 bases). In germline, CDR1 is SNHLY, CDR2 FYNNEI. The V end was cut by 8 bases, the J end by 3 bases, with 11 bases between. The CDR3 length is 14 residues.

On this clonotype: A read error may explain this, as a much larger clone is one base away. V and J are TRBV13 and TRBJ1-2, with D uncertain. CDR3 size: 13 residues. Germline lookup yields CDR1 PRHDT and CDR2 FYEKMQ (reference sequence). CDR3 residues: CPSSSDGSYGYTF. CDR3 nucleotide sequence: TGTCCCAGCAGCTCCGACGGATCCTATGGCTACACCTTC.

This clonotype came up many times. The chain recombines TRBV20-1 with TRBJ2-7, with D perhaps being TRBD1 or TRBD2 (5 bases each). CDR1 is DFQATT, CDR2 SNEGSKA, per germline (reference sequence). This CDR3 contains 13 residues. Trimming left V 5 bases short and J 2 bases short, with 13 bases between. The DNA for the CDR3 is TGCAGTGCTGGACCGGGACCGCCCTACGAGCAGTACTTC. Amino acids: CSAGPGPPYEQYF.